What follows are 17 T cell receptor beta chains derived from one specimen sequenced in a study of blood T cell repertoires in COVID-19 (dated by TCRdb to 2020 to 2022). Library method: the immunoSEQ multiplex PCR assay. The source is immuneACCESS, and TCRdb retained only in-frame sequences with V and J called. Part of the clones is not carried over; for the studies checked, unresolved V genes explain less than half of this, and the remainder is unexplained. The table for this sample lists 200,000 to 300,000 clones; about 89% of them were counted only once. Roughly 2.6% of the sample rests with the top ten. Sequencing input: PBMCs or T cells enriched from blood (not recorded which). The receptors here all came from a young woman who had recovered from COVID-19.

The rearrangement joins TRBV27 to TRBJ2-1; 7 nucleotides line up with TRBD2. Per the germline V gene, CDR1 is MNHEY and CDR2 is SMNVEV (reference sequence). CDR3 length equals 14 residues. V was clipped by 3 bases and J by 5 bases; unmatched bases: 4. DNA of the CDR3: TGTGCCAGCAGTTTTCGTGGGAGGGACAATGAGCAGTTCTTC. It encodes CASSFRGRDNEQFF.

V is TRBV6-5 and J is TRBJ2-7, with TRBD1 matching over 9 bases. The CDR3 sequence is 15 residues long. The V gene end was trimmed by 7 bases and the J gene end by 1 base; junction bases not matched to a gene: 8. The V gene's germline CDR1 is MNHEY and CDR2 SVGAGI. DNA of the CDR3: TGTGCCAGCACCTCGGACAGGGGAGGGTCCTACGAGCAGTACTTC. It specifies CASTSDRGGSYEQYF.

This clone came up once. This chain uses TRBV7-9 with TRBJ2-7, with D tentatively TRBD1 (6 bases). V shed 0 bases and J shed 3 bases, with 12 bases lying between them. The CDR3 has 15 residues. Germline V gives CDR1 SEHNR, CDR2 FQNEAQ (reference sequence). CDR3 protein: CASSLAAQGYYEQYF. DNA for the CDR3: TGTGCCAGCAGCTTAGCGGCACAGGGCTACTACGAGCAGTACTTC.

This chain links TRBV27 with TRBJ1-2, with a possible D match to TRBD1 (6 bases). The CDR3 spans 14 residues. V was pared by 3 bases and J by 0 bases, with 8 bases between. The germline CDR1 and CDR2 sequences are MNHEY and SMNVEV (reference sequence). CDR3 sequence reads: CASSLGTTNYGYTF. CDR3 in DNA: TGTGCCAGCAGTTTGGGGACAACTAACTATGGCTACACCTTC.

The chain links TRBV27 to TRBJ1-3; TRBD1 matches 8 bases. The germline CDR1 and CDR2 sequences are MNHEY and SMNVEV (reference sequence). The CDR3 covers 18 residues. J gave up 0 bases and V 8 bases, and 15 bases lay outside the gene matches. The CDR3 sequence: CASAAAPGTGRSGNTIYF. Here the CDR3 DNA reads TGTGCCAGCGCGGCTGCCCCTGGGACAGGCCGCTCTGGAAACACCATATATTTT.

The chain employs TRBV25-1 and TRBJ1-2, with no clear D. Trimming shortened V by 3 bases and J by 6 bases, and 8 bases separated the two germline ends. Looked up from germline, CDR1 is MGHDK and CDR2 is SYGVNS. This CDR3 spans 12 amino acids. In DNA, the CDR3 is TGTGCCAGCAGTGACGCAGGAAATGGCTACACCTTC. As protein: CASSDAGNGYTF.

This chain joins TRBV28 and TRBJ2-7; 13 bases are a match to TRBD2. Germline CDR1 MDHEN, CDR2 SYDVKM. The J segment lost 2 bases and the V segment lost 5 bases, leaving 6 bases of the junction unmatched. The CDR3 has 16 residues. CDR3 residues: CASSQGTSGVTYEQYF. The DNA for the CDR3 is TGTGCCAGCAGTCAGGGGACTAGCGGGGTAACCTACGAGCAGTACTTC. Drawing the rest from reference TRBV28 and TRBJ2-7, the complete variable domain is DVKVTQSSRYLVKRTGEKVFLECVQDMDHENMFWYRQDPGLGLRLIYFSYDVKMKEKGDIPEGYSVSREKKERFSLILESASTNQTSMYLCASSQGTSGVTYEQYFGPGTRLTVT.

The V call is TRBV3-1 (or the pseudogene TRBV3-2), the J call TRBJ2-5; tentatively, D is TRBD2 (6 bases). The germline V gene has CDR1 LGHDT and CDR2 YNNKEL (reference sequence). This CDR3 comprises 15 residues. DNA for the CDR3: TGTGCTACCGAGAGAGGCGGGGTGCCCCAAGAGACCCAGTACTTC. Its protein product is CATERGGVPQETQYF.

This clone was counted once. V is TRBV5-1 and J is TRBJ2-2; TRBD2 agrees at 9 bases. Germline assignment: CDR1 SGHRS and CDR2 YFSETQ. The V gene end was trimmed by 3 bases and the J gene end by 0 bases; junction bases not matched to a gene: 6. This CDR3 contains 17 residues. CDR3 in DNA: TGCGCCAGCAGCTCTTTAGCGGGGGCCACGAACACCGGGGAGCTGTTTTTT. Translating gives CASSSLAGATNTGELFF.

The CDR3 nucleotides read TGTGCCAGCATAGGGATACGAGGGATCAGCTCCTACGAGCAGTACTTC. Amino acid sequence: CASIGIRGISSYEQYF. The chain carries TRBV27 and TRBJ2-7; perhaps TRBD2 as D (5 bases). Trimming removed 7 bases at V and 0 bases at J, with 19 bases between. The CDR3 is 16 amino acids. Germline-derived CDR1 and CDR2 are MNHEY and SMNVEV (reference sequence).

The chain has TRBV15 and TRBJ2-2; 8 nucleotides match TRBD1. V dropped 3 bases and J dropped 1; count of bases not matched to a gene: 1. Germline values: CDR1 LNHNV, CDR2 YYDKDF (reference sequence). The CDR3 is 15 amino acids. Here the CDR3 DNA reads TGTGCCACCAGCAGGACAGGGGAGAACACCGGGGAGCTGTTTTTT. Encoded protein: CATSRTGENTGELFF.

This clone was recorded once. The chain links TRBV11-3 to TRBJ1-3; D is possibly TRBD1 (5 bases). V dropped 5 bases and J dropped 2 bases, with 13 bases sitting between them. The CDR3 length is 15 residues. Germline-derived CDR1 and CDR2 are SGHNT and YENEEA. CDR3: CASSTRQGAGNTIYF. The CDR3, as DNA: TGTGCCAGCAGCACCCGTCAGGGCGCTGGAAACACCATATATTTT.

As to this clone: The sample carries other DNA sequences with the same CDR3. This chain's CDR3 is CASSIREKLFF. The CDR3 DNA reads TGTGCCAGTAGTATTCGTGAAAAACTGTTTTTT. This rearrangement joins TRBV19 to TRBJ1-4, with D hard to call. With 3 bases removed from V and 7 bases from J, the gap between germline ends came to 3 bases. Germline CDR1 and CDR2: LNHDA and SQIVND (reference sequence). The CDR3 has 11 amino acids.

The chain joins TRBV29-1 to TRBJ1-1; weak D call: TRBD1 (5 bases). CDR1 and CDR2 from the germline V gene are SQVTM and ANQGSEA. The V and J ends lost 6 bases and 5 bases respectively, with 13 bases between them. The CDR3 consists of 12 residues. In nucleotides, the CDR3 is TGCAGCGTCGACGGGGGGAGAACTGAAGCTTTCTTT. Amino acids: CSVDGGRTEAFF.

The rearrangement links TRBV6-5 to TRBJ1-2; 11 bases map to TRBD1. CDR1 is MNHEY, CDR2 SVGAGI, per germline. This CDR3 contains 16 residues. J lost 5 bases, V lost 2 bases, and 7 bases had no gene match. Here the CDR3 DNA reads TGTGCCAGCAGTTACACAAGGACAGGGGGCGGATATGGCTACACCTTC. This codes for CASSYTRTGGGYGYTF.

In this sample, this clone turned up a few times. The V gene is TRBV29-1, the J gene TRBJ2-1, with 10 bases aligning to TRBD2. Trimming took 6 bases from V and 7 from J; bases not matched to a gene: 6. There are 13 residues in the CDR3. Looked up from germline, CDR1 is SQVTM and CDR2 is ANQGSEA. The CDR3 bases are TGCAGCGTCGCAGCGGGAGGGGCGAATGAGCAGTTCTTC. It specifies CSVAAGGANEQFF.

V usage is TRBV30 and J usage is TRBJ1-1, with 8 bases identical to TRBD1. With 4 bases clipped from V and 5 bases from J, the junction kept 9 bases outside the gene matches. CDR1 GTSNPN and CDR2 SVGIG come from the germline V gene (reference sequence). CDR3 length: 14 residues. The CDR3: CAWTRTGLSTEAFF. Written as DNA, the CDR3 is TGTGCCTGGACCCGGACAGGGTTGAGTACTGAAGCTTTCTTT.